A selection of T cell receptor beta chains follows, all from one sample in a study of blood T cell repertoires in COVID-19. The method was immunoSEQ multiplex PCR; TCRdb's version includes in-frame clones alone and lacks a portion of them. The table records about 280,000 clones, roughly 90% of them present only once. Sequencing was carried out using PBMCs or T cells enriched from blood (not recorded which). The origin of the receptors is a young woman with acute COVID-19. Both conserved end residues are part of each CDR3. Clone size is stated in some rows and not others, as once, few, many or a class when expanded.

clone size: NA; V gene: TRBV7-9; J gene: TRBJ2-1; CDR3 protein: CASSLKRDSYNEQFF
clone size: NA; V gene: TRBV3-1/TRBV3-2; J gene: TRBJ1-3; CDR3 protein: CASSQEVARFSGNTIYF
clone size: once; V gene: TRBV28; J gene: TRBJ1-5; CDR3 protein: CASSSETGVLQPQHF
clone size: NA; V gene: TRBV18; J gene: TRBJ1-2; CDR3 protein: CASSPGQGAGGYTF
clone size: NA; V gene: TRBV7-9; J gene: TRBJ2-2; CDR3 protein: CASRLTSGRGTGELFF
clone size: NA; V gene: TRBV4-1; J gene: TRBJ2-7; CDR3 protein: CASSQVGTGEQYF
clone size: NA; V gene: TRBV27; J gene: TRBJ1-2; CDR3 protein: CASSLAQTGGGYTF
clone size: once; V gene: TRBV30; J gene: TRBJ2-1; CDR3 protein: CAWSLAFLLNEQFF
clone size: few; V gene: TRBV29-1; J gene: TRBJ2-1; CDR3 protein: CSVDGLAGHNEQFF
clone size: NA; V gene: TRBV28; J gene: TRBJ2-5; CDR3 protein: CASSLAGTGGETQYF
clone size: NA; V gene: TRBV4-3; J gene: TRBJ1-6; CDR3 protein: CASSLRQGGSPLHF
clone size: few; V gene: TRBV9; J gene: TRBJ1-4; CDR3 protein: CASNEGGRSEKLFF
clone size: NA; V gene: TRBV19; J gene: TRBJ2-5; CDR3 protein: CASSSPGVSGRTSETQYF